This TCR beta chain was observed in a study of cytomegalovirus exposure and HLA in healthy donors. CDR1 is SGHNT and CDR2 is YYREEE in the germline V gene (reference sequence). The V and J ends lost 4 bases and 2 bases respectively, with 15 bases between them. The CDR3 length is 15 residues. 60 Vbeta and 13 Jbeta primers were used in PCR. TCRdb keeps only in-frame clones here, not all; method: immunoSEQ multiplex PCR. The sample consists of about 180,000 clones, roughly 85% of them appearing once. This clone was counted a single time. Sequencing input: PBMCs. This rearrangement joins TRBV5-4 to TRBJ1-1; D perhaps matches TRBD1 (5 bases). This receptor was taken from a man aged 40-49 years in good health and CMV-seropositive. In DNA, the CDR3 is TGTGCCAGCAGCGTAGCGGGACCCCTAAACACTGAAGCTTTCTTT. It codes for CASSVAGPLNTEAFF.